A single sample is the source of the 8 T cell receptor beta chains below, sequenced in a study of post-analysis software for immune sequencing data. Whole-study results and caveats: Patients used five TRBV segments, including TRBV5-6, TRBV5-1 and TRBV20-1, more often than controls.

cDNA libraries of TCR beta carried unique molecular identifiers. Via MiXCR, TCRdb re-called the PCR reads, giving one row per CDR3 protein. The table has about 460,000 distinct CDR3 sequences, less than 45% seen once; the top ten hold 12%. The antigens these receptors bind are not known. The sequencing input was blood. The receptors derive from a girl aged 10-17 years with multiple sclerosis.

The gene calls are TRBV7-3 and TRBJ2-3, with TRBD2 matching over 9 bases. V gave up 6 bases and J gave up 9 bases; unmatched junction bases: 10. The CDR3 runs to 14 residues. Per the germline V gene, CDR1 is SGHTA and CDR2 is FQGTGA. CDR3 region: CASSQAGGPSTQYF. In DNA form, the CDR3 reads TGTGCCAGCAGTCAGGCGGGAGGGCCGTCCACGCAGTATTTT.

This chain uses TRBV21-1 with TRBJ2-3; the D call in the table, TRBD1, was not verified against the DNA. TRBV21-1 is classified as a pseudogene. This CDR3 contains 15 residues. CDR3 DNA sequence: TGTGCCAGCAGGTTACCGGGACGGCACACAGATACGCAGTATTTT. Its protein product is CASRLPGRHTDTQYF.

V and J are TRBV9 and TRBJ2-7; D gene ambiguous. This CDR3 comprises 12 residues. Per germline, CDR1 SGDLS and CDR2 YYNGEE. V was shortened by 0 bases and J by 3 bases, with 4 bases between the two germline ends. The CDR3, as DNA: TGTGCCAGCAGCGTAGGAAACTACGAGCAGTACTTC. It encodes CASSVGNYEQYF.

This clonotype was observed a handful of times. J is TRBJ2-7 and V is TRBV7-9; unclear D gene. CDR3 length: 12 amino acids. CDR1 and CDR2 from the germline V gene are SEHNR and FQNEAQ (reference sequence). Trimming cost V 5 bases and J 5 bases, with 10 bases left between them. This CDR3 reads CASSGRDNEQYF. The CDR3 DNA follows: TGTGCCAGCAGCGGCAGAGATAACGAGCAGTACTTC.

This clonotype has a single count. The chain joins TRBV7-2 to TRBJ2-7; 10 bases map to TRBD2. CDR1 SGHTA and CDR2 FQGNSA come from the germline V gene. J gave up 2 bases and V 5 bases, and 9 bases lay outside the gene matches. CDR3 length: 16 amino acids. The CDR3 loop reads CASSPGTSEFTYEQYF. The CDR3 DNA reads as TGTGCCAGCAGCCCCGGGACTAGCGAATTTACCTACGAGCAGTACTTC.

This clonotype was counted between two and nine times. The rearrangement links TRBV29-1 to TRBJ2-4; D not resolved. Per the germline V gene, CDR1 is SQVTM and CDR2 is ANQGSEA. The V and J ends lost 2 bases and 0 bases respectively, with 5 bases between them. This CDR3 region has 13 residues. The CDR3 is CSVELVAKNIQYF. In DNA form, the CDR3 reads TGCAGCGTTGAATTGGTAGCCAAAAACATTCAGTACTTC.

For this clonotype: A much larger clone lies a single base off, so this may be a read error. The V gene is TRBV5-1, the J gene TRBJ2-7, with D unclear. Germline V CDR1 and CDR2: SGHRS, YFSETQ. V was pared by 3 bases and J by 2 bases, with 9 bases between. The CDR3 length is 13 residues. This chain's CDR3 is CASSWCGAYEQYF. DNA for the CDR3: TGCGCCAGCAGCTGGTGCGGAGCCTACGAGCAGTACTTC.

The chain carries TRBV7-3 and TRBJ2-1, with D uncertain. This CDR3 region has 13 residues. V was pared by 5 bases and J by 5 bases, with 10 bases between. From germline, CDR1 is SGHTA and CDR2 FQGTGA. The chain's CDR3 is CASSLSTDNEQFF. CDR3 in DNA: TGTGCCAGCAGCCTGAGCACGGACAATGAGCAGTTCTTC.